This TCR beta chain was obtained from a study of T cells in localized non-small cell lung cancer. Using immunoSEQ multiplex PCR, the repertoire was profiled, and TCRdb retains in-frame clones only, with some absent. This table has 23,000 or so clones, approximately 83% appearing once. Whole-study results and caveats: A median of 57 of the top 100 tumor clones appeared in adjacent lung, which was paired and uninvolved.

The germline gives CDR1 SGDLS, CDR2 YYNGEE. The CDR3 covers 14 residues. Between the trimmed V and J ends, which lost 4 bases and 3 bases, there was a span of 14 bases. As for this clone: Its antigen is as yet unknown.

The source of this sequence is a male donor aged 60 or older with stage II squamous cell lung carcinoma. This specimen consisted of peripheral blood, obtained before any cancer treatment. This rearrangement joins TRBV9 to TRBJ2-7, with D possibly being TRBD1 (5 bases). CDR3 bases: TGTGCCAGCAGCCTCGGACAAACTTTCTACGAGCAGTACTTC. Its protein product is CASSLGQTFYEQYF.